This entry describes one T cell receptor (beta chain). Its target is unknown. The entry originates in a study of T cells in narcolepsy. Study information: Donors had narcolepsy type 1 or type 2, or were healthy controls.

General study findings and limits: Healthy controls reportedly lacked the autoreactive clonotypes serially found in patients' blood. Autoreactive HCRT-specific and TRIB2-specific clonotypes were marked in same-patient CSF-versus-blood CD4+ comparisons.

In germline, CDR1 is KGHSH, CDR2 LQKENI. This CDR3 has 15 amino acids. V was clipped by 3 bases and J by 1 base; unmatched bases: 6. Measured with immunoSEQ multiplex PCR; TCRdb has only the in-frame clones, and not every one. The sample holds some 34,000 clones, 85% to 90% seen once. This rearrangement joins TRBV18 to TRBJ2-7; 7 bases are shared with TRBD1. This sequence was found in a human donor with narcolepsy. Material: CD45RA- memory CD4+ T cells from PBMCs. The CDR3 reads CASSPQGDPSYEQYF. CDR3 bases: TGTGCCAGCTCACCCCAGGGGGACCCGTCCTACGAGCAGTACTTC.